In this sample, the clone carrying this T cell receptor (beta chain) turned up many times. Its target is not known. V gave up 3 bases and J gave up 5 bases, with 13 bases separating them. This CDR3 region has 14 residues. These data belong to a study of blood T cells in healthy people across ages. Notes on the study in general: The unknown donor CMV status may have confounded expanded clonotype changes. As age increased, TCR beta diversity per million T cells fell in a roughly linear fashion.

For the second PCR, which ran for about 6 to 11 cycles, a sample-barcoded 5' primer and a J-beta primer mix were used. Each CDR3 protein gets one entry after TCRdb re-called the 5' RACE reads with MiXCR. The profile shows more than 1,400,000 distinct CDR3 sequences, roughly 40% of them singletons. This TCR derives from a woman under 30 in good health. The V gene is TRBV12-3 or TRBV12-4, the J gene TRBJ2-5; D not certain. The sample was blood. CDR3 amino acids: CASSLRKERETQYF. CDR3 DNA: TGTGCCAGCAGTTTGAGAAAAGAGAGGGAGACCCAGTACTTC.